This T cell receptor beta chain was recorded in a study of metastatic and nonmetastatic thyroid tumors. Overall study results and limits: Versus benign nodules, malignant thyroid tumors reportedly had significantly higher TCR beta diversity, in blood and tumor.

Among the patients, none had received any treatment before thyroid surgery. The CDR3 has 13 residues. Germline loops: CDR1 SGHTA, CDR2 FQGNSA. Trimming removed 0 bases at V and 2 bases at J, with 3 bases between. Turning to this clone: Antigen unknown.

With MiXCR, TCRdb called clones anew from the PCR reads. Of 34,000 or so clones listed, around 20% were seen once; the top ten hold approximately 8.1%. The TCR was taken from a female donor with papillary thyroid cancer or a benign thyroid nodule (not recorded which). Some clones in this sample may be carry-over from other donors' samples. This sequence joins TRBV7-2 and TRBJ2-3; D call uncertain. Sequencing used blood. As DNA, the CDR3 is TGTGCCAGCAGCTTAGCGGACACAGATACGCAGTATTTT. Its protein product is CASSLADTDTQYF.